The clone carrying this TCR beta chain was detected only once. Participants were aged about 18 to 95 years, lived in 24 US areas, and enrolled virtually. Cohorts were based on clinical histories the participants reported. Recovered status in Cohort 3 required two negative PCRs, clearance, or symptom resolution. CDR1 LGHNA and CDR2 YNFKEQ come from the germline V gene. The V gene lost 8 bases and the J gene lost 7 bases, with 17 bases spanning the gap. The CDR3 extends over 14 amino acids. This sample is part of a study of blood T cell repertoires in COVID-19. Per the study methods: Scientists estimated how many nucleated cells there were by amplifying reference gene primers. Method: immunoSEQ multiplex PCR; TCRdb's copy keeps in-frame clones and lacks some. Clonal size and the V and J genes are those of that table, whereas D and trimming came from the DNA. The top ten clones hold just under 9.5% of a sample with around 300,000 clones, under 90% of them seen once.

Sequenced sample: PBMCs or T cells enriched from blood (not recorded which). This sequence originates from a woman under 40 who had recovered from COVID-19. The gene calls are TRBV4-2 and TRBJ1-4; D is possibly TRBD1 (5 bases). CDR3 bases: TGTGCCAGCCGGGCTGGGGGGTATAGTGAAAAACTGTTTTTT. It specifies CASRAGGYSEKLFF.